Many counts were recorded for the clone carrying this T cell receptor (beta chain). Its antigen is as yet unknown. The data originate from a study of T cell repertoires in cytomegalovirus infection. Study-level background: Recently identified HLA-C-restricted CMV epitopes and well-studied HLA-B-restricted CMV epitopes were used by the study. TCR beta signatures that were public indicated CMV infection and matching HLA type.

Each CDR3 protein is one row after TCRdb ran MiXCR on the reads. The sample includes hundreds of thousands of distinct CDR3 sequences, 33% of them seen just once. Overall study results and limits: Cumulative frequency (of public TCR beta family members) identified carriers of CMV plus the relevant HLA. CMV-specific HLA-C-restricted TCR beta clonotypes dominated the ex vivo response.

CDR3 length equals 16 residues. CDR1 and CDR2 from the germline V gene are SEHNR and FQNEAQ (reference sequence). V was clipped by 4 bases and J by 3 bases, with 19 bases between them. The chain recombines TRBV7-9 with TRBJ2-7; D might be TRBD1 (6 bases). The receptor was isolated from a human donor in good health (CMV status not recorded). Some clones in this sample may be carry-over from other donors' samples. Source: cultured PBMCs, taken from culture after CMV antigen stimulation. The CDR3 sequence is CASSSPRGQAYYEQYF. The CDR3 coding sequence is TGTGCCAGCAGCTCACCCAGGGGTCAGGCCTACTACGAGCAGTACTTC.